The clone carrying this TCR beta chain was detected only a few times. The data are from a study of T cells in Graves' hyperthyroidism and ophthalmopathy. Trimming took 0 bases from V and 5 from J, leaving 10 bases between them. Per germline, CDR1 LNHNV and CDR2 YYDKDF (reference sequence). The CDR3 runs to 14 residues. It was RNA transcripts that yielded the amplified TCR beta CDR3 regions. A first-round RT-PCR of the TCR CDR3 used the HTBI primer set. TCRdb re-called the multiplex PCR reads through MiXCR, storing one row per CDR3 protein. The repertoire holds roughly 500,000 distinct CDR3 sequences, with roughly a quarter as singletons. Fresh peripheral blood, around 9.3 ml of it, supplied the PBMCs.

V gene TRBV15 combines with J gene TRBJ1-2; D is unclear. Sequenced sample: blood. This sequence was found in a woman aged 25 to 45 with Graves' ophthalmopathy. The CDR3 sequence is CATSRDGSLYGYTF. CDR3 coding DNA: TGTGCCACCAGCAGAGACGGCAGCCTTTATGGCTACACCTTC.